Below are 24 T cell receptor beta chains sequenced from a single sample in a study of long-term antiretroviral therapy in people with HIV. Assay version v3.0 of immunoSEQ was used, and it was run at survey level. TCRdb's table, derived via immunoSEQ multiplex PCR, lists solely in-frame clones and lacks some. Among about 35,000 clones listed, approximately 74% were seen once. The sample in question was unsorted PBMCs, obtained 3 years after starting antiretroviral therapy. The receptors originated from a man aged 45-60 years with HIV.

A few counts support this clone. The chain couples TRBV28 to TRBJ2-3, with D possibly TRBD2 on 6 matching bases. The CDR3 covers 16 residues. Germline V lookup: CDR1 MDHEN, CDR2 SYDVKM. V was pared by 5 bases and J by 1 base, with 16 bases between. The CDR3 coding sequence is TGTGCCAGCAGTCTCGGGACTTCCCCAGGCACAGATACGCAGTATTTT. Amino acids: CASSLGTSPGTDTQYF.

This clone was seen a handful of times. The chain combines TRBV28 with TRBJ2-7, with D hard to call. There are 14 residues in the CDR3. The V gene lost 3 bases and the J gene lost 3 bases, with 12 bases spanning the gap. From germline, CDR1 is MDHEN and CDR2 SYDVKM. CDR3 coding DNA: TGTGCCAGCAGTTTGGCCCTTGGAAGCTACGAGCAGTACTTC. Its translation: CASSLALGSYEQYF.

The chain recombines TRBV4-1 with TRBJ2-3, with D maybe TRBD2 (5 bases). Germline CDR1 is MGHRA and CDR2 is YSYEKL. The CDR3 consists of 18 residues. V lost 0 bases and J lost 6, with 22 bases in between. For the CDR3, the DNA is TGCGCCAGCAGCCAAGAACGTACTCCTAGCCCCAACTCCGATACGCAGTATTTT. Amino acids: CASSQERTPSPNSDTQYF.

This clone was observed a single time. For the CDR3, the DNA is TGTGCCAGCAGCATAGGACTCCAGGGAGGGGAGACCCAGTACTTC. Translation gives CASSIGLQGGETQYF. The rearrangement uses TRBV14 and TRBJ2-5; 7 nucleotides match TRBD2. V lost 5 bases to trimming and J lost 5 bases; unmatched junction nucleotides: 11. The CDR3 covers 15 residues. CDR1 is SGHDN, CDR2 FVKESK, per germline.

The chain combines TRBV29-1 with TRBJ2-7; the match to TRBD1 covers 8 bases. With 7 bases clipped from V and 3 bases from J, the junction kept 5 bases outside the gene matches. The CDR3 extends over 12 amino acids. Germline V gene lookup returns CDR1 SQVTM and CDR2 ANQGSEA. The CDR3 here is CSAVTGDYEQYF. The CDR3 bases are TGCAGCGCCGTGACAGGGGACTACGAGCAGTACTTC.

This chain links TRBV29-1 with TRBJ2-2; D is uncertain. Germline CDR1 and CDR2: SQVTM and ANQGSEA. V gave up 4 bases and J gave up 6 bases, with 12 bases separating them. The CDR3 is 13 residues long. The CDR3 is CSVVGEAAGELFF. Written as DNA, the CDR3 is TGCAGCGTTGTAGGCGAGGCAGCCGGGGAGCTGTTTTTT.

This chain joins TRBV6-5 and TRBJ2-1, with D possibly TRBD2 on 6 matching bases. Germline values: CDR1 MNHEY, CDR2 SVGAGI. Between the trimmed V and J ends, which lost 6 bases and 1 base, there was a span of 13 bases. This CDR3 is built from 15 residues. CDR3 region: CASRPGLDSYNEQFF. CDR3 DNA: TGTGCCAGCAGACCGGGACTGGATTCCTACAATGAGCAGTTCTTC.

CDR3 sequence: CASSLVPGEKQYF. The CDR3 coding sequence is TGTGCCAGCAGCTTAGTCCCGGGGGAAAAGCAGTACTTC. V usage is TRBV7-3 and J usage is TRBJ2-7; D possibly corresponds to TRBD2 (6 bases). Germline V gene lookup returns CDR1 SGHTA and CDR2 FQGTGA. This CDR3 has 13 residues. Deletions cut 2 bases from V and 8 bases from J, with 13 bases between.

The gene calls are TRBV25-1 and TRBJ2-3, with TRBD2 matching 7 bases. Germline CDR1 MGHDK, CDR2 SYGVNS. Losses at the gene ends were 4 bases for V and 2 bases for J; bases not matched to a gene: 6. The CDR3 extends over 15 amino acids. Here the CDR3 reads CASSGGGSYTDTQYF. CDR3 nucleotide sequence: TGTGCCAGCAGTGGGGGGGGGTCCTACACAGATACGCAGTATTTT.

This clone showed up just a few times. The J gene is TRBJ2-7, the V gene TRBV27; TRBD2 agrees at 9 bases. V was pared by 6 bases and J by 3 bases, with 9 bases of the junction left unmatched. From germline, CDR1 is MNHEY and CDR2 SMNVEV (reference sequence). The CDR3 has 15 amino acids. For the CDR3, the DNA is TGTGCCAGCAGCCCGGGGCTAGCGGGAATCTACGAGCAGTACTTC. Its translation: CASSPGLAGIYEQYF.

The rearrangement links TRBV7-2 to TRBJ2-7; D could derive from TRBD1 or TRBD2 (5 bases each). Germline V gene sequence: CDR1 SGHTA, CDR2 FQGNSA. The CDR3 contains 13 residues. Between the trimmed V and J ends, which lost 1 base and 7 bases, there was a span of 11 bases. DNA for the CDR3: TGTGCCAGCAGCTTAGATGGGGGAAGGGAGCAGTACTTC. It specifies CASSLDGGREQYF.

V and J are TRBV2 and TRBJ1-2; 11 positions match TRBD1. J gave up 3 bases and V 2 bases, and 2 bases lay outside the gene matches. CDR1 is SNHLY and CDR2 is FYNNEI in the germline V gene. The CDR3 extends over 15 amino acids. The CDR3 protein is CASSEWTGGDYGYTF. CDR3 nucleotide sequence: TGTGCCAGCAGTGAATGGACAGGGGGCGACTATGGCTACACCTTC.

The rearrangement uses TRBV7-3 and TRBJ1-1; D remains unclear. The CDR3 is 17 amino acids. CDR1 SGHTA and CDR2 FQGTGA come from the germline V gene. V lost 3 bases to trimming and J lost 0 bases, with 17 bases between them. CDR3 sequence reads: CASSFSRSRHVNTEAFF. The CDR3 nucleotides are TGTGCCAGCAGCTTCTCCCGGTCCAGACACGTGAACACTGAAGCTTTCTTT.

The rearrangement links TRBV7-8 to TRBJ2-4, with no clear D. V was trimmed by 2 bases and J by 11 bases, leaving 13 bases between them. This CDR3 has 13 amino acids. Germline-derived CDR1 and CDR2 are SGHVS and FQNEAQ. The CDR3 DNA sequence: TGTGCCAGCAGCTTACGGCTAGTAGCTCTTCAGTACTTC. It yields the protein CASSLRLVALQYF.

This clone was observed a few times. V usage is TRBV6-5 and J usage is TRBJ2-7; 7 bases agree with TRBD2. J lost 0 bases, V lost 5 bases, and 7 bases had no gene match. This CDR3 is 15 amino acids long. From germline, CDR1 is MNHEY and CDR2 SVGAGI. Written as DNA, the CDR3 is TGTGCCAGCAGTGCGGCTAGCGGAGGCTCCTACGAGCAGTACTTC. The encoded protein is CASSAASGGSYEQYF.

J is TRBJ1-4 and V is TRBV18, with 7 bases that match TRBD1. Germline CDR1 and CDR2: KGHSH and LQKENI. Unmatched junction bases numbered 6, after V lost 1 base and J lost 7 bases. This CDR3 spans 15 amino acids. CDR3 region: CASSPRQGVGEKLFF. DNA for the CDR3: TGTGCCAGCTCACCACGACAGGGCGTAGGTGAAAAACTGTTTTTT.

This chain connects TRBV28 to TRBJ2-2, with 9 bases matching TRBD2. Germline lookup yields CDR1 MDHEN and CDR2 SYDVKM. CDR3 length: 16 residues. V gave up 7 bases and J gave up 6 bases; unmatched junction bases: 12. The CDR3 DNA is TGTGCCAGCAAAGGGGGCGGGAGGGCCTTTTCCGGGGAGCTGTTTTTT. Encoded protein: CASKGGGRAFSGELFF.

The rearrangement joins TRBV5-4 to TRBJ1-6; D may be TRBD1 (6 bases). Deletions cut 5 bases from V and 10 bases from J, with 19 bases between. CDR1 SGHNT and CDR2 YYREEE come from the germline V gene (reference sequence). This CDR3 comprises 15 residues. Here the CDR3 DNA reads TGTGCCAGCAGTTATTCCGGGGGGGCGCGATCACCCCTCCACTTT. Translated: CASSYSGGARSPLHF.

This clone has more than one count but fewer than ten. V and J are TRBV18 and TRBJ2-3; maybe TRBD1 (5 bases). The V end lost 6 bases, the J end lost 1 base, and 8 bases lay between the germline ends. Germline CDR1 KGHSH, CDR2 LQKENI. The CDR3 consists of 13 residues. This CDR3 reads CASSQGGTDTQYF. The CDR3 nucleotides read TGTGCCAGCTCGCAAGGGGGCACAGATACGCAGTATTTT.

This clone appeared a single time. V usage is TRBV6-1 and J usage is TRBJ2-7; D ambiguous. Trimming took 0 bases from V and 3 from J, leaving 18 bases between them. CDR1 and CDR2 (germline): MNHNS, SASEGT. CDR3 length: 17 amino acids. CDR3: CASSEASGRSWDYEQYF. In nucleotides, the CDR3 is TGTGCCAGCAGTGAAGCGTCGGGCAGGAGCTGGGACTACGAGCAGTACTTC.

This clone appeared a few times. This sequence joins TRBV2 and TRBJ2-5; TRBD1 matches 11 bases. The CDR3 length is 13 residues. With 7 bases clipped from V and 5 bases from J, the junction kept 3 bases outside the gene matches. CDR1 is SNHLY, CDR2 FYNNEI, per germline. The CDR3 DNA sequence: TGTGCCAGCACCCGGGACAGGGGGGAGACCCAGTACTTC. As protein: CASTRDRGETQYF.

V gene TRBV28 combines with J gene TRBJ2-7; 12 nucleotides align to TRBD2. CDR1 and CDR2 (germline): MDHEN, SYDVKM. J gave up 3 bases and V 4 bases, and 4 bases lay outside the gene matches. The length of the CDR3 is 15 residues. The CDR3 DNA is TGTGCCAGCAGTTCCGCTAGCGGGAGGGTCTACGAGCAGTACTTC. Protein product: CASSSASGRVYEQYF.

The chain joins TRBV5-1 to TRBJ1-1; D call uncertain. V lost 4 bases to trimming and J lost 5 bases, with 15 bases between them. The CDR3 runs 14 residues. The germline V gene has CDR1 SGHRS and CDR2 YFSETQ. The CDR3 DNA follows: TGCGCCAGCAGCCTCGGGAGGGTGCAAACTGAAGCTTTCTTT. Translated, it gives CASSLGRVQTEAFF.

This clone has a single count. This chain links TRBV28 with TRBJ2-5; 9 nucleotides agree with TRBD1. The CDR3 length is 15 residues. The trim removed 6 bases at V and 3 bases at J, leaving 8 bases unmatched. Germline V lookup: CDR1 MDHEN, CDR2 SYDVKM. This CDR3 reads CASSYGTGIEETQYF. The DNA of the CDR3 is TGTGCCAGCAGCTATGGGACAGGGATTGAAGAGACCCAGTACTTC.